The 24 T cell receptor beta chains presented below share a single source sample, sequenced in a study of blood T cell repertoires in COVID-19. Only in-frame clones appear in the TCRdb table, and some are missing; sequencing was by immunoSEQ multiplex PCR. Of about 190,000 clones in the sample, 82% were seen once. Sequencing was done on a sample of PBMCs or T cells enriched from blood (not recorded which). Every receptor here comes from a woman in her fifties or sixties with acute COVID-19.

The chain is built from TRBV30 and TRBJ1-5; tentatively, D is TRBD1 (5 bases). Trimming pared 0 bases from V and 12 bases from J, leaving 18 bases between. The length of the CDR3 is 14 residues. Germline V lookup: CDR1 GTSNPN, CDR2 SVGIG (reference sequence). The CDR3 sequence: CAWSVDREIGLQHF. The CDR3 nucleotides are TGTGCCTGGAGTGTTGACAGAGAGATAGGTCTCCAGCATTTT.

The CDR3 DNA reads TGTGCCAGTAGTACTCGACAGTACCAAGAGACCCAGTACTTC. Amino acid sequence: CASSTRQYQETQYF. This sequence joins TRBV19 and TRBJ2-5, with D tentatively TRBD1 (5 bases). Trimming took off 4 bases at V and 0 bases at J, with 9 bases between the two ends. The germline V gene has CDR1 LNHDA and CDR2 SQIVND (reference sequence). There are 14 residues in the CDR3.

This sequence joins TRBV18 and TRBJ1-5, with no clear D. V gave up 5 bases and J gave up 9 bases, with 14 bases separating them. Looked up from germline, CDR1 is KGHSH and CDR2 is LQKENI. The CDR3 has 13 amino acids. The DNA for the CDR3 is TGTGCCAGCTCATCCGGCGAGGGCCGGCCCCAGCATTTT. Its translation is CASSSGEGRPQHF.

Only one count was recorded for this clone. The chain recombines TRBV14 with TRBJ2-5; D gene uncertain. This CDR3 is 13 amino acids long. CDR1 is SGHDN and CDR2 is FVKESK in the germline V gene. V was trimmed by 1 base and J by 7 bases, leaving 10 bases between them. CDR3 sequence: CASSQANFGTQYF. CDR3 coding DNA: TGTGCCAGCAGCCAAGCTAACTTTGGGACCCAGTACTTC.

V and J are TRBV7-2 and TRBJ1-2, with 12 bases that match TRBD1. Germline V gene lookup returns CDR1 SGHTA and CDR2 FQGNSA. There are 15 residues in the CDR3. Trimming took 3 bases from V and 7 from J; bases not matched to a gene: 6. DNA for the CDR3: TGTGCCAGCAGCTTCCGGGACAGGGGGCGTCGTGGCTACACCTTC. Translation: CASSFRDRGRRGYTF.

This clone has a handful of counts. This CDR3 reads CASSSSRGARGYTF. CDR3 coding DNA: TGTGCCAGCAGCTCTAGCCGGGGGGCTCGGGGCTACACCTTC. The V and J genes are TRBV9 and TRBJ1-2; the D gene is possibly TRBD1 (6 bases). Germline lookup yields CDR1 SGDLS and CDR2 YYNGEE. V was shortened by 4 bases and J by 8 bases, with 18 bases between the two germline ends. The CDR3 contains 14 residues.

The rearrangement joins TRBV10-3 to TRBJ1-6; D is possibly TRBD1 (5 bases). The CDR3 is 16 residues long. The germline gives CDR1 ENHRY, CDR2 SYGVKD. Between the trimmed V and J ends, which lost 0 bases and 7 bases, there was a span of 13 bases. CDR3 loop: CAISESRAGVNSPLHF. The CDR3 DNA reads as TGTGCCATCAGTGAGTCCAGGGCGGGGGTGAATTCACCCCTCCACTTT.

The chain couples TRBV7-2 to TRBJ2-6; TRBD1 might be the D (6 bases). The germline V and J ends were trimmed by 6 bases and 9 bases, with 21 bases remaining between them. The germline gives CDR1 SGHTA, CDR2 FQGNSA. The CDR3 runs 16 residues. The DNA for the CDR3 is TGTGCCAGCAGACTTGGGGGAAAGACAGGCCTCAACGTCCTGACTTTC. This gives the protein CASRLGGKTGLNVLTF.

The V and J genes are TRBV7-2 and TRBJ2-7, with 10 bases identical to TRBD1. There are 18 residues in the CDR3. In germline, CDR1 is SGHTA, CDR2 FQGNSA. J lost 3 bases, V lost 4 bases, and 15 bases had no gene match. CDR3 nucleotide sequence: TGTGCCAGCAGCTCAGGTGGGGGGACAGGGGTTCTCGGCTACGAGCAGTACGTC. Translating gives CASSSGGGTGVLGYEQYV.

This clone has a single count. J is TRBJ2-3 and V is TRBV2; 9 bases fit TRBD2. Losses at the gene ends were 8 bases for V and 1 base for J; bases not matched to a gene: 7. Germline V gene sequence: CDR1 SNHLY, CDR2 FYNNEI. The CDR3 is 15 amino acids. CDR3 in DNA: TGTGCCAGCGAACGGGCGGGAGGGCGCACAGATACGCAGTATTTT. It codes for CASERAGGRTDTQYF.

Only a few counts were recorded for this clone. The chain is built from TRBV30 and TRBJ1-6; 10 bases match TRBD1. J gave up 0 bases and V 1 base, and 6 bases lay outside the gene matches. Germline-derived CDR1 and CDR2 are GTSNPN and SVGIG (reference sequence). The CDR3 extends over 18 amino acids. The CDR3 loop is CAWSGGTGVPSYNSPLHF. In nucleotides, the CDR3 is TGTGCCTGGAGTGGGGGGACAGGGGTTCCCTCCTATAATTCACCCCTCCACTTT. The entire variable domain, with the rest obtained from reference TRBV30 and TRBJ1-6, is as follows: SQTIHQWPATLVQPVGSPLSLECTVEGTSNPNLYWYRQAAGRGLQLLFYSVGIGQISSEVPQNLSASRPQDRQFILSSKKLLLSDSGFYLCAWSGGTGVPSYNSPLHFGNGTRLTVT.

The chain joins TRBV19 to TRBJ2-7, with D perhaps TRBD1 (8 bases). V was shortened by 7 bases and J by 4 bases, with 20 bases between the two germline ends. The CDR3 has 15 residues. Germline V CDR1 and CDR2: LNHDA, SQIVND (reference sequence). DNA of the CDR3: TGTGCCAGTACCCGCACAGGACAGGGAGGGTACGAGCAGTACTTC. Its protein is CASTRTGQGGYEQYF.

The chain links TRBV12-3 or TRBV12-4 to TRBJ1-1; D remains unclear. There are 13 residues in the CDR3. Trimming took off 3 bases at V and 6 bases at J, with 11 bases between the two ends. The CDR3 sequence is CASSFEFLPEAFF. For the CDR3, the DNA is TGTGCCAGCAGTTTCGAGTTCCTGCCTGAAGCTTTCTTT.

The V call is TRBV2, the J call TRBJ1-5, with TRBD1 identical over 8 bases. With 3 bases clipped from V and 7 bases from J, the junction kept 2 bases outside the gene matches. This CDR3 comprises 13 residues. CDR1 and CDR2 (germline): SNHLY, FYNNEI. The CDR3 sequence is CASSEQGAQPQHF. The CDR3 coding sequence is TGTGCCAGCAGTGAGCAGGGGGCGCAGCCCCAGCATTTT.

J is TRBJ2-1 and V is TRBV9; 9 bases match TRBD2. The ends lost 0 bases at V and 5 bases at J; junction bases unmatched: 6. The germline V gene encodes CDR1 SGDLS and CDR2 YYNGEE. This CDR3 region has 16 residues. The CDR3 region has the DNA TGTGCCAGCAGCGTAGGTGGCGGGGGGGCCCACAATGAGCAGTTCTTC. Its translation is CASSVGGGGAHNEQFF.

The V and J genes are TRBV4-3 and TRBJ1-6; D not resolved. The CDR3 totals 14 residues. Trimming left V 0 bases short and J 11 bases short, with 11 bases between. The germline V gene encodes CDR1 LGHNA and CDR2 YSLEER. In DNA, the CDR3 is TGCGCCAGCAGCCAAGATTCTGAGAGCCCACCCCTCCACTTT. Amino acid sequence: CASSQDSESPPLHF.

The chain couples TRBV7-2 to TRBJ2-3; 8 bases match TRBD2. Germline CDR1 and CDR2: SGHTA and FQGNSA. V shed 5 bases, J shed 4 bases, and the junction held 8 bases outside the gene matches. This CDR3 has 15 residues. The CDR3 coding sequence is TGTGCCAGCAGCCGGGGCGGGGGGCGATCAGATACGCAGTATTTT. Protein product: CASSRGGGRSDTQYF. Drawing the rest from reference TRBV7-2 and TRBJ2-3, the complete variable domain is GAGVSQSPSNKVTEKGKDVELRCDPISGHTALYWYRQSLGQGLEFLIYFQGNSAPDKSGLPSDRFSAERTGGSVSTLTIQRTQQEDSAVYLCASSRGGGRSDTQYFGPGTRLTVL.

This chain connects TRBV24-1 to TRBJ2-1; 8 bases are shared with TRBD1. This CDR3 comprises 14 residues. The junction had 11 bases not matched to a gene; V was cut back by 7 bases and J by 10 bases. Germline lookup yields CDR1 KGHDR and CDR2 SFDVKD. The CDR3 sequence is CATSRTGTPREQFF. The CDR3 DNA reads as TGTGCCACCAGCCGGACAGGGACCCCCAGAGAGCAGTTCTTC.

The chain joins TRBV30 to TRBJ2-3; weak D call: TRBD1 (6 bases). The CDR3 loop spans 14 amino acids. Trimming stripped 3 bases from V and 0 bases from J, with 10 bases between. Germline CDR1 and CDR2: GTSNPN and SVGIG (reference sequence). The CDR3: CAWRDRPSTDTQYF. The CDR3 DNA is TGTGCCTGGAGGGACAGACCCAGCACAGATACGCAGTATTTT.

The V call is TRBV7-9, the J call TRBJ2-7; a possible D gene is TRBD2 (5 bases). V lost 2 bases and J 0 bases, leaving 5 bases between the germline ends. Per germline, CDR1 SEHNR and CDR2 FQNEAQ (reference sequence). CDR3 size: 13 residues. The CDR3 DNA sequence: TGTGCCAGCAGCTTACGGGGCTCCTACGAGCAGTACTTC. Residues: CASSLRGSYEQYF.

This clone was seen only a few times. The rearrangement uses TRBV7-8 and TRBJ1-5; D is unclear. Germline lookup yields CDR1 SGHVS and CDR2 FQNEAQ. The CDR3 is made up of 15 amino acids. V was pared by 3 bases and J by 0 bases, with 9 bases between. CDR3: CASSLGTLSNQPQHF. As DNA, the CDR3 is TGTGCCAGCAGCTTGGGCACCCTTAGCAATCAGCCCCAGCATTTT.

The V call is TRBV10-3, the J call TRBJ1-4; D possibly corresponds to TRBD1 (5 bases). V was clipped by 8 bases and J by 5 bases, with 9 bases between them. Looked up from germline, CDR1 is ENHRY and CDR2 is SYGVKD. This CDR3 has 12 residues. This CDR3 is CAIGGDNEKLFF. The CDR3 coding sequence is TGTGCCATCGGCGGGGACAATGAAAAACTGTTTTTT.

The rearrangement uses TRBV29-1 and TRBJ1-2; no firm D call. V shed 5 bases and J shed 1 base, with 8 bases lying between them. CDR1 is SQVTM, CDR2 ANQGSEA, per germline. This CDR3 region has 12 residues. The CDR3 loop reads CSVREVNYGYTF. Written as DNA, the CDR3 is TGCAGCGTTCGTGAGGTTAACTATGGCTACACCTTC.

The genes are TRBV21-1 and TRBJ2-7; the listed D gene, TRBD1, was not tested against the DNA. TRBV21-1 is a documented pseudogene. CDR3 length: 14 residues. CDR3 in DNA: TGTGCCAGCAGCACTTATCGGGACAGAAACGAGCAGTACTTC. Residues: CASSTYRDRNEQYF.